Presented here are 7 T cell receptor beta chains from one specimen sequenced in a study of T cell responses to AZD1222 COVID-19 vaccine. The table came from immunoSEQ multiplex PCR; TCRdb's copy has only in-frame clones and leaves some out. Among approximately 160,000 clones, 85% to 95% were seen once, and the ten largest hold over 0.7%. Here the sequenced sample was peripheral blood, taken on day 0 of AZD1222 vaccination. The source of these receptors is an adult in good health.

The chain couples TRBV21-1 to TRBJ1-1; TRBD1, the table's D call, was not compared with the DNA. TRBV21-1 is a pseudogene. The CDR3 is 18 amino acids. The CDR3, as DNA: TGTGCCAGCAGCAAAGGACGGGACAGGGTGTCTGCGGACACTGAAGCTTTCTTT. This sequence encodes CASSKGRDRVSADTEAFF.

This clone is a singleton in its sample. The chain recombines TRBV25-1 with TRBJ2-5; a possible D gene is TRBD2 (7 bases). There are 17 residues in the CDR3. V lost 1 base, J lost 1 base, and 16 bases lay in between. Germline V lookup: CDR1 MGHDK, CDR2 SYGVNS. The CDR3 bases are TGTGCCAGCAGTGAATCCGGGCGGGAGACAGGCCAAGAGACCCAGTACTTC. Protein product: CASSESGRETGQETQYF.

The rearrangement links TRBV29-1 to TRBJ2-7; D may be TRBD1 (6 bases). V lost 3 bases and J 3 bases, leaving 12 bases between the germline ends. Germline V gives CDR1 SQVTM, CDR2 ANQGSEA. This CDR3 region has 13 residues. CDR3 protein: CSVEDRTSYEQYF. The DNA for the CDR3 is TGCAGCGTTGAGGACAGAACTAGCTACGAGCAGTACTTC.

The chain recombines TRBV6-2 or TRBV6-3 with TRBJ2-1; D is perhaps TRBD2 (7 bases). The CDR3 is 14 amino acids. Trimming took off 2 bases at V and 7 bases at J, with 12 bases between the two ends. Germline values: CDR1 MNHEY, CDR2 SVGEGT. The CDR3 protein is CASSYGGAANEQFF. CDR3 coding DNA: TGTGCCAGCAGTTACGGGGGGGCCGCTAATGAGCAGTTCTTC.

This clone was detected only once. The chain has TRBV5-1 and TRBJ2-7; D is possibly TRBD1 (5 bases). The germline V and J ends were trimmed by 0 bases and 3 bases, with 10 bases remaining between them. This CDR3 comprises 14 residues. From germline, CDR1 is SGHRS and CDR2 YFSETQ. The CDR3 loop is CASSLAWQGYEQYF. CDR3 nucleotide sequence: TGCGCCAGCAGCTTGGCCTGGCAGGGCTACGAGCAGTACTTC.

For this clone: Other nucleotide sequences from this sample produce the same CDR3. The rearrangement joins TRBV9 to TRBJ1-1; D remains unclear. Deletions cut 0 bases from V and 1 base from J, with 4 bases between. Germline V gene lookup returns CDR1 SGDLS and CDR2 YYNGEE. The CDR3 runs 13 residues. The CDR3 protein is CASSVDRNTEAFF. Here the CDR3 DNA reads TGTGCCAGCAGCGTAGACAGGAACACTGAAGCTTTCTTT.

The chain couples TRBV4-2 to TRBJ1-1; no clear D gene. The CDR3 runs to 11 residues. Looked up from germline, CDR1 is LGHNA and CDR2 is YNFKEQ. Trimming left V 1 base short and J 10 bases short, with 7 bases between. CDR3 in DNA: TGTGCCAGCAGCCAAGGGAGGTCAGCTTTCTTT. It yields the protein CASSQGRSAFF.